This T cell receptor beta chain stems from a study of T cells in Graves' hyperthyroidism and ophthalmopathy. Germline CDR1 is SEHNR and CDR2 is FQNEAQ (reference sequence). V was trimmed by 8 bases and J by 2 bases, leaving 14 bases between them. The CDR3 is 14 residues long. This clonotype turned up a few times. Amplification targeted TCR beta CDR3 regions from RNA transcripts. The HTBI primer set drove a first-round RT-PCR of the TCR CDR3. Each CDR3 protein is one row after TCRdb ran MiXCR on the multiplex PCR reads. The table shows 700,000 to 850,000 distinct CDR3 sequences, with roughly 32% occurring only once.

The material sequenced was blood. The chain is built from TRBV7-9 and TRBJ2-3; no clear D. The receptor was isolated from a woman between 35 and 50 years old with Graves' hyperthyroidism. CDR3 sequence: CASRSQLLTDTQYF. The CDR3 coding sequence is TGTGCCAGCCGTAGTCAGCTACTCACAGATACGCAGTATTTT.